These 10 T cell receptor beta chains share one sample of origin, sequenced in a study of PD-1 and CTLA-4 blockade in melanoma. Sequencing used immunoSEQ multiplex PCR; TCRdb keeps in-frame clones, though not all of them. In the table there are fewer than 35,000 clones, less than 90% of which are singletons. Sequencing was performed on CD8+ T cells from peripheral blood, taken from a patient given anti-PD-1 treatment. Every receptor here comes from a human donor with melanoma.

This clone occurred once. CDR3 in DNA: TGTGCCAGCAGTTTTCGGCGGGAAATCTTCTCTGGAAACACCATATATTTT. Translated, it gives CASSFRREIFSGNTIYF. The chain employs TRBV28 and TRBJ1-3; no reliable D call. There are 17 residues in the CDR3. Germline CDR1 and CDR2: MDHEN and SYDVKM. V dropped 3 bases and J dropped 0 bases, with 15 bases sitting between them. The whole variable domain, filled in from reference TRBV28 and TRBJ1-3, reads DVKVTQSSRYLVKRTGEKVFLECVQDMDHENMFWYRQDPGLGLRLIYFSYDVKMKEKGDIPEGYSVSREKKERFSLILESASTNQTSMYLCASSFRREIFSGNTIYFGEGSWLTVV.

This sequence joins TRBV10-3 and TRBJ2-7; D might be TRBD1 (6 bases). Germline V gene sequence: CDR1 ENHRY, CDR2 SYGVKD. Trimming left V 7 bases short and J 3 bases short, with 10 bases between. This CDR3 comprises 12 residues. The CDR3 DNA reads TGTGCCATCACACAGGGTGGCTACGAGCAGTACTTC. It codes for CAITQGGYEQYF.

The V and J genes are TRBV29-1 and TRBJ1-3; unclear D gene. The CDR3 has 15 amino acids. V was pared by 4 bases and J by 4 bases, with 17 bases between. Germline V lookup: CDR1 SQVTM, CDR2 ANQGSEA. CDR3 DNA sequence: TGCAGCGTTGGTACAGAGGGCAGGAGCGGAAACACCATATATTTT. Residues: CSVGTEGRSGNTIYF.

The chain carries TRBV29-1 and TRBJ2-2, with D hard to call. V was shortened by 1 base and J by 6 bases, with 9 bases between the two germline ends. Germline assignment: CDR1 SQVTM and CDR2 ANQGSEA. This CDR3 is built from 13 residues. The CDR3 spells CSVEGPGPGELFF. The CDR3 DNA reads TGCAGCGTTGAAGGTCCCGGACCCGGGGAGCTGTTTTTT.

The J gene is TRBJ1-1, the V gene TRBV7-9; D remains ambiguous. The CDR3 has 12 amino acids. Looked up from germline, CDR1 is SEHNR and CDR2 is FQNEAQ (reference sequence). V lost 5 bases and J lost 1, with 5 bases in between. The CDR3 coding sequence is TGTGCCAGCAGCAAGGGGAACACTGAAGCTTTCTTT. Translating it yields CASSKGNTEAFF. Filled out from reference TRBV7-9 and TRBJ1-1, the complete variable domain reads DTGVSQNPRHKITKRGQNVTFRCDPISEHNRLYWYRQTLGQGPEFLTYFQNEAQLEKSRLLSDRFSAERPKGSFSTLEIQRTEQGDSAMYLCASSKGNTEAFFGQGTRLTVV.

This clone was detected a few times. CDR3 region: CASSEPWTGYGYTF. The CDR3, as DNA: TGTGCCAGTAGTGAGCCCTGGACAGGGTATGGCTACACCTTC. This chain joins TRBV19 and TRBJ1-2, with 8 bases aligning to TRBD1. Germline V gene data show CDR1 as LNHDA and CDR2 as SQIVND (reference sequence). The V gene end was trimmed by 5 bases and the J gene end by 5 bases; junction bases not matched to a gene: 7. This CDR3 is 14 amino acids long.

V is TRBV11-2 and J is TRBJ2-7; 12 bases are a match to TRBD2. V shed 3 bases and J 5 bases; nucleotides not matched to a gene: 2. Looked up from germline, CDR1 is SGHAT and CDR2 is FQNNGV. This CDR3 spans 14 amino acids. CDR3 residues: CASSFGLAGNEQYF. CDR3 nucleotides: TGTGCCAGCAGCTTTGGACTAGCGGGGAACGAGCAGTACTTC.

This clone was counted only a few times. V and J are TRBV4-2 and TRBJ1-2, with 8 bases fitting TRBD1. Looked up from germline, CDR1 is LGHNA and CDR2 is YNFKEQ. V trimming: 0 bases; J trimming: 6 bases; junction bases outside the gene matches: 18. The CDR3 loop spans 19 amino acids. CDR3 in amino acids: CASSQDAPGRAGGLDGYTF. In nucleotides, the CDR3 is TGTGCCAGCAGCCAAGATGCCCCAGGGAGGGCAGGGGGCTTGGATGGCTACACCTTC.

This clone was seen just once. The gene calls are TRBV16 and TRBJ2-3; the D gene is possibly TRBD1 (6 bases). Germline V CDR1 and CDR2: KGHSY, FQNENV. The CDR3 consists of 19 residues. Between the trimmed V and J ends, which lost 7 bases and 0 bases, there was a span of 26 bases. For the CDR3, the DNA is TGTGCCAGCACCCTTATGTCGCCAGGGGAAGGGATGAGCACAGATACGCAGTATTTT. It is translated as CASTLMSPGEGMSTDTQYF.

This CDR3 reads CASSYYGTAITYEQYF. In DNA, the CDR3 is TGTGCCAGCAGTTATTATGGGACAGCCATAACCTACGAGCAGTACTTC. This chain uses TRBV6-5 with TRBJ2-7; 7 bases map to TRBD1. Germline CDR1 is MNHEY and CDR2 is SVGAGI. The CDR3 has 16 amino acids. V lost 3 bases to trimming and J lost 2 bases; unmatched junction nucleotides: 10.